One sample yielded the 9 T cell receptor beta chains listed below, sequenced in a study of beta chain features in type 1 diabetes. All of the isolated RNA was reverse transcribed, so expressed TCRB transcripts were sequenced. Produced via immunoSEQ multiplex PCR; TCRdb's table is partial and in-frame only. The sample lists 200,000 to 250,000 clones, around 10% occurring once. The sample was naive CD4+ T cells from blood. The receptors were gathered from a young woman in good health.

V and J are TRBV19 and TRBJ2-7; perhaps TRBD2 as D (6 bases). Trimming removed 7 bases at V and 5 bases at J, with 18 bases between. CDR1 and CDR2 (germline): LNHDA, SQIVND (reference sequence). The CDR3 has 14 amino acids. In DNA form, the CDR3 reads TGTGCCAGTACCAATGGGAGGCTTGACAACGAGCAGTACTTC. Protein: CASTNGRLDNEQYF. Based on the CDR3 plus reference TRBV19 and TRBJ2-7, the full variable domain is DGGITQSPKYLFRKEGQNVTLSCEQNLNHDAMYWYRQDPGQGLRLIYYSQIVNDFQKGDIAEGYSVSREKKESFPLTVTSAQKNPTAFYLCASTNGRLDNEQYFGPGTRLTVT.

The V gene is TRBV2, the J gene TRBJ1-5; 8 bases line up with TRBD1. Germline values: CDR1 SNHLY, CDR2 FYNNEI. The CDR3 loop spans 13 amino acids. Trimming at V came to 10 bases and at J to 5 bases, leaving 7 bases not matched to a gene. CDR3 protein: CATGQGLDQPQHF. CDR3 sequence (DNA): TGTGCCACCGGACAGGGCTTGGATCAGCCCCAGCATTTT. Full variable domain (outside the CDR3, taken from reference TRBV2 and TRBJ1-5): EPEVTQTPSHQVTQMGQEVILRCVPISNHLYFYWYRQILGQKVEFLVSFYNNEISEKSEIFDDQFSVERPDGSNFTLKIRSTKLEDSAMYFCATGQGLDQPQHFGDGTRLSIL.

This chain uses TRBV6-5 with TRBJ1-1; D might be TRBD1 (5 bases). CDR3 length equals 13 residues. Trimming removed 9 bases at V and 8 bases at J, with 19 bases between. Germline V lookup: CDR1 MNHEY, CDR2 SVGAGI. For the CDR3, the DNA is TGTGCCAGTAGCCCCGGGGGTTTAGGCGAAGCTTTCTTT. This sequence encodes CASSPGGLGEAFF.

This clone occurred a few times. V and J are TRBV6-6 and TRBJ2-1, with 7 bases identical to TRBD2. The CDR3 extends over 15 amino acids. In germline, CDR1 is MNHNY, CDR2 SVGAGI (reference sequence). The ends lost 0 bases at V and 5 bases at J; junction bases unmatched: 4. The CDR3 region is CASSYSSLADNEQFF. DNA of the CDR3: TGTGCCAGCAGTTACTCCTCCCTAGCGGACAATGAGCAGTTCTTC.

This clone was seen a few times. This chain uses TRBV5-1 with TRBJ2-5; 9 bases map to TRBD2. The CDR3 contains 14 residues. The ends lost 0 bases at V and 7 bases at J; junction bases unmatched: 4. Germline-derived CDR1 and CDR2 are SGHRS and YFSETQ. DNA for the CDR3: TGCGCCAGCAGCTTGGAAGGTAGCGGGGGGACCCAGTACTTC. It encodes CASSLEGSGGTQYF.

This sequence joins TRBV18 and TRBJ1-1, with 7 bases lining up with TRBD1. V trimming: 3 bases; J trimming: 11 bases; junction bases outside the gene matches: 12. Per the germline V gene, CDR1 is KGHSH and CDR2 is LQKENI. The CDR3 spans 14 residues. This chain's CDR3 is CASSPQDRPPEAFF. CDR3 DNA sequence: TGTGCCAGCTCACCTCAGGACAGGCCCCCCGAGGCTTTCTTT.

This clone turned up a few times. The chain employs TRBV7-9 and TRBJ2-2, with 9 bases lining up with TRBD1. V was pared by 5 bases and J by 5 bases, with 3 bases of the junction left unmatched. This CDR3 is built from 14 residues. The V gene's germline CDR1 is SEHNR and CDR2 FQNEAQ (reference sequence). CDR3 in amino acids: CASSRGQGTGELFF. In nucleotides, the CDR3 is TGTGCCAGCAGCCGGGGACAGGGTACCGGGGAGCTGTTTTTT.

This clone was counted only a few times. V usage is TRBV11-3 and J usage is TRBJ2-1, with 9 bases fitting TRBD1. V trimming: 5 bases; J trimming: 8 bases; junction bases outside the gene matches: 1. This CDR3 comprises 12 residues. The germline V gene has CDR1 SGHNT and CDR2 YENEEA. Written as DNA, the CDR3 is TGTGCCAGCAGCGGGACAGGGTATGAGCAGTTCTTC. Translating gives CASSGTGYEQFF.

This clone was found a few times. The J gene is TRBJ2-5, the V gene TRBV2; TRBD2 matches at 7 bases. Germline lookup yields CDR1 SNHLY and CDR2 FYNNEI. There are 14 residues in the CDR3. V shed 7 bases, J shed 2 bases, and the junction held 7 bases outside the gene matches. This chain's CDR3 is CASTGGGVQETQYF. The DNA for the CDR3 is TGTGCCAGCACCGGCGGGGGAGTACAAGAGACCCAGTACTTC.